This T cell receptor beta chain was sequenced for a study of shared clonotypes between healthy human individuals. Study summary: CD4 naive and memory got three plates each, CD8 naive two, CD8 memory one.

Authors' analysis steps: From ImmunoSEQ came sequences covering only the junction and carrying no quality scores, so filtering differed. Assay used: immunoSEQ multiplex PCR; TCRdb lists only in-frame clones, some missing. The DNA was the basis for D and trimming; V, J and clone size are from that table. The table shows roughly 2.2 million clones, with around 90% occurring only once. The CDR3 consists of 13 residues. The germline V gene encodes CDR1 KGHSH and CDR2 LQKENI. With 3 bases removed from V and 4 bases from J, the gap between germline ends came to 7 bases. The source material was naive CD4+ T cells from PBMCs. Subset noted: CD45RA+ positively selected. This clonotype was sampled from a man younger than 35 in good health. Some clones in this sample may be carry-over from other donors' samples. The chain carries TRBV18 and TRBJ1-3; D is unclear. CDR3 protein: CASSPPIGNTIYF. Here the CDR3 DNA reads TGTGCCAGCTCACCTCCAATAGGAAACACCATATATTTT.